This T cell receptor (beta chain) was found in a study of T cells in Graves' hyperthyroidism and ophthalmopathy. Study-wide context: Peripheral blood was taken when the disease was first diagnosed, before any treatment began. Findings and limits, study-wide: Through a model of 13 V-J features, ophthalmopathy was separated from stable hyperthyroidism. Among thyroid clonotypes expanded above 0.001, most also appeared in blood.

The authors obtained PBMCs from over 8.5 ml of fresh peripheral blood. For this clonotype: As yet, its antigen is unknown. Germline and junction disagree at one end, which may indicate a read error.

There are 12 residues in the CDR3. In germline, CDR1 is MNHEY, CDR2 SVGEGT. Researchers took RNA transcripts and amplified the TCR beta CDR3 regions from them. Researchers ran a first-round RT-PCR on the TCR CDR3 using the HTBI primer set. TCRdb itself ran the multiplex PCR reads through MiXCR, one entry per CDR3 protein. The sample carries 210,000 or so distinct CDR3 sequences, about a sixth recorded once. The sequence derives from a man in his forties or fifties with Graves' hyperthyroidism. The sequencing sample was made of blood. This sequence joins TRBV6-2 or TRBV6-3 and TRBJ2-5; no reliable D call. For the CDR3, the DNA is TGTGCCAGCAGTGCGATACAAGAGACCCGGTACTTC. It is translated as CASSAIQETRYF.